Listed below are T cell receptor beta chains from one sample, sequenced in a study of patients and donors after allogeneic stem cell transplantation. TCRdb redid the calling of the RT-PCR reads with MiXCR, one entry per CDR3 protein. Of about a million distinct CDR3 sequences in the sample, approximately 18% were seen once. The sequenced material came from blood, either unsorted or a sorted T cell fraction (not recorded which). The receptors shown here come from a human donor who was either an allogeneic HSCT recipient or a stem cell or donor lymphocyte infusion donor (not recorded which). It is not recorded whose cells these are; they may come from a transplant donor. CDR3s include the opening cysteine and the closing phenylalanine or tryptophan. Each record gives: J gene, V gene, clone size, D gene, CDR3 DNA, CDR3 protein. The D gene is left open where the match is weak. Size is stated for part of the rows, as once, few or many counts, or as a class when the clone is expanded.

J: TRBJ2-1
V: TRBV5-1
size: few
D: -
DNA: TGCGCCAGCAGCTTGGGTCCAGGGAAGAATGAGCAGTTCTTC
CDR3: CASSLGPGKNEQFF

J: TRBJ1-2
V: TRBV20-1
size: many
D: -
DNA: TGCAGTGCTAGAGAGTCGAAGCGTTACACCTTC
CDR3: CSARESKRYTF

J: TRBJ2-7
V: TRBV6-4
size: many
D: -
DNA: TGTGCCAGTCCTGGATACTACGAGCAGTACTTC
CDR3: CASPGYYEQYF

J: TRBJ1-2
V: TRBV2
size: -
D: TRBD1
DNA: TGTGCCAGCAGTACACAACCAGCCGGGACAGGGTATGGCTACACCTTC
CDR3: CASSTQPAGTGYGYTF

J: TRBJ2-2
V: TRBV28
size: once
D: TRBD2
DNA: TGTGCCAGCAGCCGGTATCTAGCGGGAGCGGGCACCGGGGAGCTGTTTTTT
CDR3: CASSRYLAGAGTGELFF

J: TRBJ2-7
V: TRBV7-6
size: -
D: -
DNA: TGTGCCAGCAGCTTAGTGGACAGTCTCATCAACGAGCAGTACTTC
CDR3: CASSLVDSLINEQYF

J: TRBJ1-5
V: TRBV29-1
size: many
D: -
DNA: TGCAGCGTCGCCGGGACCCATAGCAATCAGCCCCAGCATTTT
CDR3: CSVAGTHSNQPQHF

J: TRBJ2-2
V: TRBV12-3/TRBV12-4
size: -
D: -
DNA: TGTGCCAGCAGTTCCCACGCGAGGAACACCGGGGAGCTGTTTTTT
CDR3: CASSSHARNTGELFF

J: TRBJ2-7
V: TRBV12-3/TRBV12-4
size: -
D: TRBD2
DNA: TGTGCCAGCGCGTCGCTAGCGGTCTACGAGCAGTACTTC
CDR3: CASASLAVYEQYF

J: TRBJ1-5
V: TRBV20-1
size: -
D: TRBD1
DNA: TGCAGTGCTAGTTTGTTTGACAGGGGGAGCAATCAGCCCCAGCATTTT
CDR3: CSASLFDRGSNQPQHF

J: TRBJ1-2
V: TRBV30
size: few
D: -
DNA: TGTGCCTGGAGCCCGGCAGGGGTAGGCTACACCTTC
CDR3: CAWSPAGVGYTF

J: TRBJ2-4
V: TRBV12-3/TRBV12-4
size: few
D: TRBD1
DNA: TGTGCCAGCAGTTTAGGGACAGGGGGCTTAGCCAAAAACATTCAGTACTTC
CDR3: CASSLGTGGLAKNIQYF

J: TRBJ1-1
V: TRBV5-1
size: few
D: -
DNA: TGCGCCAGCACCGCCTCGTCCCACACTGAAGCTTTCTTT
CDR3: CASTASSHTEAFF

J: TRBJ1-2
V: TRBV12-3/TRBV12-4
size: many
D: -
DNA: TGTGCCAGCAGTTTAGAGGGAATCTATGGCTACACCTTC
CDR3: CASSLEGIYGYTF

J: TRBJ2-7
V: TRBV30
size: -
D: -
DNA: TGTGCCTGGAGTGTAGCGTGGTCCTACGAGCAGTACTTC
CDR3: CAWSVAWSYEQYF

J: TRBJ2-7
V: TRBV5-1
size: few
D: -
DNA: TGCGCCAGCAGCTTGGGGCGGCCTCCCTACGAGCAGTACTTC
CDR3: CASSLGRPPYEQYF

J: TRBJ2-2
V: TRBV6-2/TRBV6-3
size: -
D: TRBD1
DNA: TGTGCCAGTGGACAGGGAAGCACCGGGGAGCTGTTTTTT
CDR3: CASGQGSTGELFF

J: TRBJ2-7
V: TRBV20-1
size: few
D: -
DNA: TGCAGTGCCCTTACGGGGCTGGGAGACGAGCAGTACTTC
CDR3: CSALTGLGDEQYF

J: TRBJ2-1
V: TRBV7-9
size: few
D: TRBD2
DNA: TGTGCCAGCAGCTCTCGGACTAGCGGGGGCTCCTACAATGAGCAGTTCTTC
CDR3: CASSSRTSGGSYNEQFF

J: TRBJ2-3
V: TRBV2
size: -
D: TRBD2
DNA: TGTGCCAGCAGACGACGGGATAGCGGGTTTGCAGATACGCAGTATTTT
CDR3: CASRRRDSGFADTQYF

J: TRBJ2-1
V: TRBV4-1
size: few
D: -
DNA: TGCGCCAGCAGCAGAACAGGGAGCGACAATGAGCAGTTCTTC
CDR3: CASSRTGSDNEQFF

J: TRBJ2-4
V: TRBV7-9
size: -
D: TRBD2
DNA: TGTGCCAGCAGCAGTCCGACTAGCGGCCAAAACATTCAGTACTTC
CDR3: CASSSPTSGQNIQYF

J: TRBJ2-7
V: TRBV19
size: -
D: -
DNA: TGTGCCAGTAGTATCCTTCCCCCCGGGGCGTACGAGCAGTACTTC
CDR3: CASSILPPGAYEQYF

J: TRBJ2-1
V: TRBV6-1
size: -
D: -
DNA: TGTGCCAGCAGGATGGACAAAGACAATGAGCAGTTCTTC
CDR3: CASRMDKDNEQFF

J: TRBJ1-1
V: TRBV2
size: -
D: TRBD1
DNA: TGTGCCAGCATTACGACAGGGCTAAACACTGAAGCTTTCTTT
CDR3: CASITTGLNTEAFF

J: TRBJ2-1
V: TRBV6-2/TRBV6-3
size: -
D: TRBD2
DNA: TGTGCCAGCAACCCGGGACTAGAATACAATGAGCAGTTCTTC
CDR3: CASNPGLEYNEQFF

J: TRBJ1-1
V: TRBV4-2
size: -
D: -
DNA: TGTGCCAGCAGCCAAGAACAGGGCTTGAACACTGAAGCTTTCTTT
CDR3: CASSQEQGLNTEAFF

J: TRBJ1-1
V: TRBV5-1
size: many
D: -
DNA: TGCGCCAGCAGCGAGGGACACTCGGCAGATGAAGCTTTCTTT
CDR3: CASSEGHSADEAFF

J: TRBJ2-7
V: TRBV4-3
size: many
D: -
DNA: TGCGCCAGCAGCCGAGACAGGCGAAGCTCCTACGAGCAGTACTTC
CDR3: CASSRDRRSSYEQYF

J: TRBJ2-3
V: TRBV5-6
size: few
D: -
DNA: TGTGCCAGCAGCTTTCCGGAGACAGATACGCAGTATTTT
CDR3: CASSFPETDTQYF

J: TRBJ2-6
V: TRBV4-1
size: -
D: -
DNA: TGCGCCAGCAGCCAAGTGGCAGGGGCCAACGTCCTGACTTTC
CDR3: CASSQVAGANVLTF

J: TRBJ1-2
V: TRBV7-8
size: few
D: -
DNA: TGTGCCAGCAGCTTAGGGGCTAGGGGATATGGCTACACCTTC
CDR3: CASSLGARGYGYTF

J: TRBJ2-2
V: TRBV4-2
size: -
D: -
DNA: TGTGCCAGCAGCCAGAGGGGGGCCGTCACCGGGGAGCTGTTTTTT
CDR3: CASSQRGAVTGELFF

J: TRBJ2-3
V: TRBV4-1
size: -
D: -
DNA: TGCGCCAGCAGCCAAGACCGATGGGGGTTCACAGATACGCAGTATTTT
CDR3: CASSQDRWGFTDTQYF

J: TRBJ1-2
V: TRBV4-3
size: -
D: TRBD1
DNA: TGCGCCAGCAGCCAAGATCTCACAGGGGAGAGGGGCTACACCTTC
CDR3: CASSQDLTGERGYTF

J: TRBJ1-3
V: TRBV12-3/TRBV12-4
size: -
D: -
DNA: TGTGCCAGCAGTCCCAGACAGGCTTACTCTGGAAACACCATATATTTT
CDR3: CASSPRQAYSGNTIYF

J: TRBJ2-7
V: TRBV12-3/TRBV12-4
size: -
D: -
DNA: TGTGCCAGCAGTTTAAGAAACCCCACCTACGAGCAGTACTTC
CDR3: CASSLRNPTYEQYF

J: TRBJ2-2
V: TRBV20-1
size: -
D: -
DNA: TGCAGTGCTCGCTTCGACCAGAGGAACACCGGGGAGCTGTTTTTT
CDR3: CSARFDQRNTGELFF

J: TRBJ2-1
V: TRBV20-1
size: few
D: TRBD2
DNA: TGCAGTGCTAGAGATCCCGCGGGAGGCGTATACAATGAGCAGTTCTTC
CDR3: CSARDPAGGVYNEQFF

J: TRBJ2-7
V: TRBV7-9
size: many
D: TRBD1
DNA: TGTGCCAGCAGCTTAGCGCTAGGGACAGGGGACTACGAGCAGTACTTC
CDR3: CASSLALGTGDYEQYF

J: TRBJ1-1
V: TRBV29-1
size: few
D: -
DNA: TGCAGCGTTGCCCCGGGAAAGGGGTGGAACACTGAAGCTTTCTTT
CDR3: CSVAPGKGWNTEAFF

J: TRBJ2-2
V: TRBV20-1
size: few
D: -
DNA: TGCAGTGCTAGAGAAAGACGGGGAAACACCGGGGAGCTGTTTTTT
CDR3: CSARERRGNTGELFF

J: TRBJ1-5
V: TRBV12-3/TRBV12-4
size: -
D: -
DNA: TGTGCCAGCAGCGTCGACAGACGCAATCAGCCCCAGCATTTT
CDR3: CASSVDRRNQPQHF

J: TRBJ2-1
V: TRBV12-3/TRBV12-4
size: many
D: -
DNA: TGTGCCAGCAGTTTAGGACGAGGCCAACGGCAGTTCTTC
CDR3: CASSLGRGQRQFF

J: TRBJ2-7
V: TRBV12-3/TRBV12-4
size: few
D: -
DNA: TGTGCCAGCAGTTCCCGGACCGAGCAGTACTTC
CDR3: CASSSRTEQYF

J: TRBJ2-5
V: TRBV11-2
size: -
D: -
DNA: TGTGCCAGCAGCCTTGGACTCCGCCCGGAATACCAAGAGACCCAGTACTTC
CDR3: CASSLGLRPEYQETQYF